This T cell receptor (beta chain) was identified during a study of PD-1 blockade in classical Hodgkin lymphoma. This CDR3 spans 14 amino acids. V gave up 2 bases and J gave up 9 bases; unmatched junction bases: 7. From germline, CDR1 is SGHVS and CDR2 FQNEAQ. Data came from immunoSEQ multiplex PCR; TCRdb stores just in-frame clones and leaves some out. This table has 64,000 or so clones, more than 80% appearing once. The time point is: cycle 4 day 1 (C4D1), after 5 to 7 weeks of nivolumab. With no exception, relapse followed autologous stem cell transplantation in all patients, and brentuximab vedotin exposure varied.

The receptor comes from a human donor with classical Hodgkin lymphoma. This sample comprised peripheral blood mononuclear cells (PBMCs), obtained before the fourth cycle of nivolumab. This chain connects TRBV7-8 to TRBJ1-1, with 9 bases fitting TRBD1. The CDR3 is CASSLLVGTGQAFF. The CDR3 region has the DNA TGTGCCAGCAGCTTACTAGTGGGGACAGGGCAAGCTTTCTTT.